The entry below gives a single TCR beta chain sequence along with its context. Its antigen is as yet unknown. PCR used 60 Vbeta primers and 13 Jbeta primers. Profiling relied on immunoSEQ multiplex PCR, and the TCRdb table lists in-frame clones only, not all of them. This sample's clone table lists about 170,000 clones. This entry is derived from a study of cytomegalovirus exposure and HLA in healthy donors. Study details: From HLA-typed donors, an early data release held about 85 million unique TCRs.

General study results and limits: In a later analysis, DRB1 alleles had the most associated TCRs; HLA-C alleles the fewest. The dataset shows that most TCR sequences were rare, while some public TCRs occurred in many donors.

Specimen: PBMCs. The TCR originated in a woman aged 55 to 70 in good health and CMV-seronegative.

The CDR3 nucleotides read TGCAGCGTTGAAGGAGGTTACGAGCAGTACTTC. It is translated as CSVEGGYEQYF. V gene TRBV29-1 combines with J gene TRBJ2-7; no reliable D call. This CDR3 is built from 11 residues. V lost 1 base to trimming and J lost 4 bases, with 5 bases between them. CDR1 SQVTM and CDR2 ANQGSEA come from the germline V gene.